This T cell receptor (beta chain) stems from a study of T-cell reconstitution after alpha-beta-depleted transplantation in children. Study-level points and caveats: High day-60 TCRbeta diversity in some patients came from surviving recipient T cells and thymic progenitors. A year had passed since transplant, and T-cell counts and diversity by then came mostly from newly produced T cells. There were reportedly several hundred expanded graft clones from which alpha-beta T cells came about two months after transplant.

Points on this clonotype: Its cognate antigen is unknown. It may be a read error: a sequence one base away is much more abundant.

Unique molecular identifiers featured in how the TCRbeta library was prepared. A single record per CDR3 protein comes from TCRdb applying MiXCR to the PCR reads. The sample holds around 700,000 distinct CDR3 sequences, under 15% seen once. Per the germline V gene, CDR1 is DFQATT and CDR2 is SNEGSKA (reference sequence). Trimming took off 5 bases at V and 2 bases at J, with 10 bases between the two ends. The CDR3 has 13 residues. The source of this sequence is a girl under 10 years old with congenital amegakaryocytic thrombocytopenia, due to receive a stem cell transplant. The chain carries TRBV20-1 and TRBJ2-1; tentatively, D is TRBD2 (5 bases). Source: PBMCs, taken before TCRalphabeta/CD19-depleted stem cell transplant. The CDR3 coding sequence is TGCAGTGCTCGAAGCGGCACCTACAATGAGCAGTTCTTC. Translating it yields CSARSGTYNEQFF.